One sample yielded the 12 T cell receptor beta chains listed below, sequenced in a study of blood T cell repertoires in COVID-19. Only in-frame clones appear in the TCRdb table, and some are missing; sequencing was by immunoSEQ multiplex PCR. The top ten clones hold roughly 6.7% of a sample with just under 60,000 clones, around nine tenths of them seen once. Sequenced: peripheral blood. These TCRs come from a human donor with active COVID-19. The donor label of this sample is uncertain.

CDR3 residues: CASSYPNSGANVLTF. In nucleotides, the CDR3 is TGTGCCAGCAGTTACCCTAACTCTGGGGCCAACGTCCTGACTTTC. The chain uses TRBV6-5 and TRBJ2-6; unclear D gene. V was clipped by 2 bases and J by 0 bases, with 5 bases between them. Germline assignment: CDR1 MNHEY and CDR2 SVGAGI. The CDR3 has 15 residues.

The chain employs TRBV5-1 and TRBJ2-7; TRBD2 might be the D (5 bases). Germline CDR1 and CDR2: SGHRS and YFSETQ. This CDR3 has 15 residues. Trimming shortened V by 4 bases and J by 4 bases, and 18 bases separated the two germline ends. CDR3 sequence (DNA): TGCGCCAGCAGCCTGGATGATGGAGGTGGGTACGAGCAGTACTTC. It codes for CASSLDDGGGYEQYF.

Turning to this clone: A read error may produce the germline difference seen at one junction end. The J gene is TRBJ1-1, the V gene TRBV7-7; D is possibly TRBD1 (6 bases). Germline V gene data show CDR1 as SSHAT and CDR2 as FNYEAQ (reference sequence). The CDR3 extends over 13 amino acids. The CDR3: CASSMGANTEAFF. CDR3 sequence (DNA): TGTGCTAGCAGCATGGGGGCCAACACTGAAGCTTTCTTT.

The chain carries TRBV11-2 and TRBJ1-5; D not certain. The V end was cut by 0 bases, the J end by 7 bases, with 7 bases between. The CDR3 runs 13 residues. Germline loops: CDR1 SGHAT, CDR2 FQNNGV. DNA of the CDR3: TGTGCCAGCAGCTTAGATTCCGAGCAGCCCCAGCATTTT. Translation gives CASSLDSEQPQHF.

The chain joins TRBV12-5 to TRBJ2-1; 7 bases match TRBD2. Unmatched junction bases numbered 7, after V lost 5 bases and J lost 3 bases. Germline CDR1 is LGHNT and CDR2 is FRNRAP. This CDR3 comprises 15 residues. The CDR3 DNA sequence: TGTGCTAGTGGTATGCCGGGCGGGGGCTACAATGAGCAGTTCTTC. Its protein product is CASGMPGGGYNEQFF.

CDR3 DNA sequence: TGCGCCAGCAGCCTCCGGGTGGGGAACACTGAAGCTTTCTTT. It yields the protein CASSLRVGNTEAFF. The chain has TRBV4-3 and TRBJ1-1; D not certain. Germline CDR1 and CDR2: LGHNA and YSLEER. Trimming pared 4 bases from V and 1 base from J, leaving 10 bases between. The CDR3 totals 14 residues.

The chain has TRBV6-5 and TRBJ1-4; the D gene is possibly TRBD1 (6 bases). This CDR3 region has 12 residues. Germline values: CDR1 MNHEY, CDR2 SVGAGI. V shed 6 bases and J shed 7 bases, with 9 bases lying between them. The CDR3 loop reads CASSGRGEKLFF. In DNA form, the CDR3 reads TGTGCCAGCAGCGGCAGGGGTGAAAAACTGTTTTTT.

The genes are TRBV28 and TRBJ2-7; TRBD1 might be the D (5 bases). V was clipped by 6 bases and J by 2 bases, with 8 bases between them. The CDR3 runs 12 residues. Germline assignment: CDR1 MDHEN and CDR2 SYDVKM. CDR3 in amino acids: CASRQDPYEQYF. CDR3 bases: TGTGCCAGCAGACAGGACCCCTACGAGCAGTACTTC.

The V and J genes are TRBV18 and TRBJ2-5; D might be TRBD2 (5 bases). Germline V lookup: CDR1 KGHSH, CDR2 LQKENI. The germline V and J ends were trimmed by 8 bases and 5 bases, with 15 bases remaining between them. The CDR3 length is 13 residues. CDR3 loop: CASNPGLQETQYF. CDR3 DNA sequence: TGTGCCAGCAATCCAGGACTTCAGGAGACCCAGTACTTC.

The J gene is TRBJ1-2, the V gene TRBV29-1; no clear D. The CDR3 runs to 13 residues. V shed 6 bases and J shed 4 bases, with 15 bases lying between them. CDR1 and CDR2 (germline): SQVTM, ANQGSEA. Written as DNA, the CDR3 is TGCAGCGTCTACGGAGCCAACCTCTATGGCTACACCTTC. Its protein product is CSVYGANLYGYTF.

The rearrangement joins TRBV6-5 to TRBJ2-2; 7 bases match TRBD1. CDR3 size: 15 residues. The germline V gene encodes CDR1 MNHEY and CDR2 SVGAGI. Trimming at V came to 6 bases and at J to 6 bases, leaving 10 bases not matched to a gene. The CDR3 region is CASRRGLDRAGELFF. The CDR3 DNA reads TGTGCCAGCAGGAGGGGCCTCGACAGGGCCGGGGAGCTGTTTTTT.

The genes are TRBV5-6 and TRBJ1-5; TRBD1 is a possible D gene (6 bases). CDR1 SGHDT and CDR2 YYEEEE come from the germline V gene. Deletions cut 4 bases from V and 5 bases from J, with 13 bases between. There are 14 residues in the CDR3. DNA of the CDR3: TGTGCCAGCAGCCGCCGGGACACTTATCAGCCCCAGCATTTT. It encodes CASSRRDTYQPQHF. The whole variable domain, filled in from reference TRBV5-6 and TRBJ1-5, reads DAGVTQSPTHLIKTRGQQVTLRCSPKSGHDTVSWYQQALGQGPQFIFQYYEEEERQRGNFPDRFSGHQFPNYSSELNVNALLLGDSALYLCASSRRDTYQPQHFGDGTRLSIL.